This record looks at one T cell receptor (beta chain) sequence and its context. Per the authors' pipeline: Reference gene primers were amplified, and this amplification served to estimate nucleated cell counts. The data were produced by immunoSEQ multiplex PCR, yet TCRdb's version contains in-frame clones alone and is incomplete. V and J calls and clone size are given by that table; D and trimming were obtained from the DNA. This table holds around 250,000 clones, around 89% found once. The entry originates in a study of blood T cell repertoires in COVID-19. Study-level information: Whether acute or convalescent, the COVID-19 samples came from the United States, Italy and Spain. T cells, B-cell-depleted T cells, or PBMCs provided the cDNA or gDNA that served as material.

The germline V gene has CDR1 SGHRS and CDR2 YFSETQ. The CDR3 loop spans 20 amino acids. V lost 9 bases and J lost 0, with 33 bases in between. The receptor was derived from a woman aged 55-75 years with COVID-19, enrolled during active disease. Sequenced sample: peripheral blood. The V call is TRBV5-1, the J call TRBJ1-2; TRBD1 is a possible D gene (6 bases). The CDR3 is CANTTHPIPQGPLSNYGYTF. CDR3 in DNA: TGCGCCAACACCACACACCCGATTCCACAGGGACCTCTTTCTAACTATGGCTACACCTTC.